One and the same sample provided the 13 T cell receptor beta chains below, sequenced in a study of CD8+CD57+ T cells in acquired aplastic anemia. Template material for TCR beta VDJ and CDR3 profiling consisted of genomic DNA. TCRdb itself ran the reads through MiXCR, one entry per CDR3 protein. The data hold roughly 250,000 distinct CDR3 sequences, with 82% observed a single time. CD8+CD57+ cell expansion had been shown by flow cytometry in patients chosen for sequencing. Sequencing input: sorted CD4+, CD8+, or CD8+CD57+ T cells (not recorded which) from PBMCs. The receptors were gathered from a human donor with aplastic anemia.

The CDR3 DNA sequence: TGTGCCACCAGGCGTGTAGGGCTAGCGGGGGCCAAGGGTAGGACAGATACGCAGTATTTT. Translating it yields CATRRVGLAGAKGRTDTQYF. This chain links TRBV19 with TRBJ2-3, with TRBD2 matching over 10 bases. From germline, CDR1 is LNHDA and CDR2 SQIVND (reference sequence). V was clipped by 10 bases and J by 3 bases; unmatched bases: 25. The CDR3 runs to 20 residues. Drawing the rest from reference TRBV19 and TRBJ2-3, the complete variable domain is DGGITQSPKYLFRKEGQNVTLSCEQNLNHDAMYWYRQDPGQGLRLIYYSQIVNDFQKGDIAEGYSVSREKKESFPLTVTSAQKNPTAFYLCATRRVGLAGAKGRTDTQYFGPGTRLTVL.

Points on this clonotype: One end of the junction is discordant with germline, which a read error may explain. The rearrangement joins TRBV15 to TRBJ2-4; D unclear. CDR1 and CDR2 from the germline V gene are LNHNV and YYDKDF (reference sequence). The CDR3 length is 12 residues. CDR3 residues: CATSRGSDKQNF. CDR3 DNA: TGTGCCACCAGCAGAGGCAGCGACAAACAGAACTTC.

This chain joins TRBV9 and TRBJ1-2; D remains ambiguous. Germline CDR1 reads SGDLS; CDR2 reads YYNGEE. The CDR3 totals 15 residues. The germline V and J ends were trimmed by 2 bases and 10 bases, with 21 bases remaining between them. CDR3 amino acids: CASSVKDCPLVNYTF. The CDR3 bases are TGTGCCAGCAGCGTGAAAGACTGTCCCCTGGTGAACTACACCTTC.

The genes are TRBV7-8 and TRBJ2-3; TRBD1 or TRBD2 may be the D gene (6 bases each). The germline gives CDR1 SGHVS, CDR2 FQNEAQ. This CDR3 comprises 13 residues. The V and J ends lost 8 bases and 14 bases respectively, with 23 bases between them. CDR3 loop: CASGVGGTHTTYF. CDR3 nucleotides: TGTGCCAGCGGGGTCGGGGGCACACATACGACGTATTTT.

About this clonotype itself: One end of the junction fails to match germline, which may point to a read error. The chain has TRBV10-1 and TRBJ2-3; 9 nucleotides align to TRBD2. There are 13 residues in the CDR3. Germline CDR1 and CDR2: WNHNN and SYGVQD (reference sequence). CDR3 sequence: CASRGGGGDTQFF. CDR3 coding DNA: TGTGCCAGCAGGGGCGGGGGGGGGGATACGCAGTTCTTT.

V usage is TRBV5-1 and J usage is TRBJ2-7; TRBD1 agrees at 7 bases. Germline V lookup: CDR1 SGHRS, CDR2 YFSETQ. This CDR3 has 14 amino acids. The ends lost 4 bases at V and 1 base at J; junction bases unmatched: 5. CDR3 bases: TGCGCCAGCAGCGGGACGACAGGGTCCTACGAGCAGTACTTC. It codes for CASSGTTGSYEQYF.

The chain joins TRBV2 to TRBJ2-7; no clear D gene. The CDR3 is made up of 11 amino acids. The V gene's germline CDR1 is SNHLY and CDR2 FYNNEI. Trimming cost V 8 bases and J 13 bases, with 18 bases left between them. The CDR3 loop is CASLQPGVCYF. The CDR3 bases are TGTGCCAGCCTCCAACCTGGCGTTTGTTACTTC. Filled out from reference TRBV2 and TRBJ2-7, the complete variable domain reads EPEVTQTPSHQVTQMGQEVILRCVPISNHLYFYWYRQILGQKVEFLVSFYNNEISEKSEIFDDQFSVERPDGSNFTLKIRSTKLEDSAMYFCASLQPGVCYFGPGTRLTVT.

Note on this clonotype: One junction end does not reproduce the germline sequence, and a read error may be involved. The CDR3 nucleotides are TGTGCCACCAGCAGGGGCCGTGAGCAAGCGACCCAGTACTTC. It yields the protein CATSRGREQATQYF. The chain links TRBV15 to TRBJ2-5; no clear D gene. Germline V lookup: CDR1 LNHNV, CDR2 YYDKDF (reference sequence). The CDR3 has 14 amino acids.

Of note for this clonotype: A much bigger clone sits one base away, suggesting this may be a read error. It is likely a read error, because the conserved phenylalanine at the end of the CDR3 is missing. The DNA is omitted, as the CDR3 cannot be located on it reliably, and the CDR3 follows TCRdb's listing. The CDR3 spells CASSQGGRNGQDE. The gene calls are TRBV7-9 and TRBJ2-3; the table names TRBD1, a call not compared with the DNA. The length of the CDR3 is 13 amino acids, counting both ends. The germline V gene encodes CDR1 SEHNR and CDR2 FQNEAQ (reference sequence).

This clonotype was seen only a few times. Germline is not matched at one junction end, which may reflect a read error. The chain combines TRBV7-8 with TRBJ2-7; tentative D call: TRBD2 (6 bases). The CDR3 is made up of 14 amino acids. The V gene's germline CDR1 is SGHVS and CDR2 FQNEAQ. CDR3 DNA: TGTGCCAGCAGTTTAGTGGAGGGTAACTACGAGCAGTACTTC. Residues: CASSLVEGNYEQYF.

Worth noting for this clonotype: No DNA is shown, since the ends of the CDR3 on it are uncertain; the CDR3 is the one TCRdb lists. This sequence joins TRBV7-9 and TRBJ1-1; the table assigns TRBD1, which was not confirmed against the DNA. The CDR3 spans 15 amino acids, including both terminal residues. The V gene's germline CDR1 is SEHNR and CDR2 FQNEAQ (reference sequence). CDR3 in amino acids: CASSLEATFGTGTFF.

J is TRBJ2-5 and V is TRBV11-2; 7 bases line up with TRBD2. Trimming cost V 2 bases and J 3 bases; bases outside gene matches: 3. Germline V gene lookup returns CDR1 SGHAT and CDR2 FQNNGV. This CDR3 is 14 amino acids long. CDR3 nucleotides: TGTGCCAGCAGCTTATCCAGCGGGAAAGAGACCCAGTACTTC. Translation: CASSLSSGKETQYF.

Concerning this clonotype: This may come from a read error, since a much larger clone is one base off. The chain recombines TRBV7-3 with TRBJ1-5; a weak D match, TRBD1 (5 bases). Trimming pared 0 bases from V and 13 bases from J, leaving 22 bases between. This CDR3 comprises 16 residues. In germline, CDR1 is SGHTA, CDR2 FQGTGA. CDR3 sequence reads: CASSLTKRGYYNEQHF. CDR3 nucleotide sequence: TGTGCCAGCAGCTTAACGAAGCGGGGGTACTACAATGAGCAGCATTTT. Filled out from reference TRBV7-3 and TRBJ1-5, the complete variable domain reads GAGVSQTPSNKVTEKGKYVELRCDPISGHTALYWYRQSLGQGPEFLIYFQGTGAADDSGLPNDRFFAVRPEGSVSTLKIQRTERGDSAVYLCASSLTKRGYYNEQHFGDGTRLSIL.